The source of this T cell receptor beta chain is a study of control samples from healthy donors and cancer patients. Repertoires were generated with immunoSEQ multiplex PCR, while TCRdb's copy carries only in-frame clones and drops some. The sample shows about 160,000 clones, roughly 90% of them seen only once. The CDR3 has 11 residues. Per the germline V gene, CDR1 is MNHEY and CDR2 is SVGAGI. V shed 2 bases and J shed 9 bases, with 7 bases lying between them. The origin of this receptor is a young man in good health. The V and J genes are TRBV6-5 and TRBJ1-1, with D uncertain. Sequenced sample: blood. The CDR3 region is CASSYANKAFF. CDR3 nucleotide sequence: TGTGCCAGCAGTTACGCCAATAAAGCTTTCTTT.